This T cell receptor beta chain was captured in a study of cytotoxic CD8 clonotypes in ibrutinib-treated CLL. Overall study findings and caveats: At ibrutinib response, clonality increased, and at progression it declined back toward baseline. Baseline-level clonality went beyond age-matched healthy donors and moved in step with circulating CD8+ T-cell counts.

This table comes from immunoSEQ multiplex PCR, and its TCRdb copy is limited to in-frame clones, with some not included. The sample carries some 130,000 clones, approximately 90% recorded once. This CDR3 contains 16 residues. After removal of 5 bases from V and 7 bases from J, the junction contained 11 bases not matched to a gene. The germline V gene encodes CDR1 SGHVS and CDR2 FNYEAQ. With respect to this clone: Its antigen is undetermined.

The authors obtained roughly 2 micrograms of genomic DNA from cryopreserved PBMCs for TCR beta libraries. This rearrangement joins TRBV7-6 to TRBJ2-1; TRBD2 matches 10 bases. The TCR comes from a human donor with chronic lymphocytic leukemia. This material consisted of PBMCs, taken after 12 months of ibrutinib treatment. CDR3 loop: CASSEPSGSVINEQFF. Here the CDR3 DNA reads TGTGCCAGCAGCGAGCCTAGCGGGAGCGTAATAAATGAGCAGTTCTTC.